Below, 29 T cell receptor beta chains from the same sample are listed, as sequenced in a study of T cell responses to AZD1222 COVID-19 vaccine (dated by TCRdb to the early 2020s). According to the study, the label for this sample's time point signals: baseline before first vaccination. The library relied on the immunoSEQ multiplex PCR assay. Entries here come from immuneACCESS through TCRdb and include only in-frame sequences with V and J called. Some clones fail to appear in such tables; in the studies checked, an unresolved V gene covers under half of the shortfall, and the cause of the remainder is unknown. Counted in this sample were about 67,000 clones; approximately 81% of them appeared once. Jointly, the top ten make up roughly 20% of the sample. This specimen was peripheral blood, taken on day 0 of AZD1222 vaccination. The source of these receptors is an adult in good health.

Concerning this clone: In the same sample, other DNA sequences code for this CDR3. The chain is built from TRBV18 and TRBJ1-1; D is unclear. Per the germline V gene, CDR1 is KGHSH and CDR2 is LQKENI. The CDR3 totals 12 residues. V was clipped by 3 bases and J by 5 bases, with 7 bases between them. This CDR3 is CASSPQGTEAFF. CDR3 nucleotide sequence: TGTGCCAGCTCACCGCAAGGGACTGAAGCTTTCTTT.

In this sample, this clone turned up once. This sequence joins TRBV5-1 and TRBJ2-7, with 11 nucleotides matching TRBD1. CDR1 and CDR2 from the germline V gene are SGHRS and YFSETQ. CDR3 length: 15 amino acids. Unmatched junction bases numbered 5, after V lost 4 bases and J lost 2 bases. CDR3: CASSGGQGDTYEQYF. The CDR3 region has the DNA TGCGCCAGCAGCGGGGGACAGGGGGACACCTACGAGCAGTACTTC.

This rearrangement joins TRBV28 to TRBJ2-7; a weak D match, TRBD1 (5 bases). The CDR3 is 15 amino acids. The ends were cut back, 3 bases at V and 2 bases at J, with 14 bases in the middle. CDR1 and CDR2 (germline): MDHEN, SYDVKM. This CDR3 reads CASSFPSGSAYEQYF. The DNA of the CDR3 is TGTGCCAGCAGTTTCCCTTCAGGGTCGGCCTACGAGCAGTACTTC. The full variable domain, its missing parts supplied by reference TRBV28 and TRBJ2-7, is DVKVTQSSRYLVKRTGEKVFLECVQDMDHENMFWYRQDPGLGLRLIYFSYDVKMKEKGDIPEGYSVSREKKERFSLILESASTNQTSMYLCASSFPSGSAYEQYFGPGTRLTVT.

The chain links TRBV6-2 or TRBV6-3 to TRBJ2-7; the D is unclear. Trimming shortened V by 6 bases and J by 0 bases, and 15 bases separated the two germline ends. This CDR3 comprises 15 residues. The germline CDR1 and CDR2 sequences are MNHEY and SVGEGT. CDR3 DNA sequence: TGTGCCAGCAGCTCCCCTGGTGTCAGCTCCTACGAGCAGTACTTC. Encoded protein: CASSSPGVSSYEQYF.

The chain carries TRBV10-3 and TRBJ2-7; D is undetermined. The V gene lost 2 bases and the J gene lost 5 bases, with 13 bases spanning the gap. Germline V gene sequence: CDR1 ENHRY, CDR2 SYGVKD. The CDR3 has 14 amino acids. For the CDR3, the DNA is TGTGCCATCAGTGAGCAAGGCAGACATAACGAGCAGTACTTC. It codes for CAISEQGRHNEQYF.

The rearrangement uses TRBV4-2 and TRBJ1-6, with 7 bases aligning to TRBD1. The CDR3 contains 15 residues. Germline values: CDR1 LGHNA, CDR2 YNFKEQ. V was clipped by 2 bases and J by 12 bases; unmatched bases: 10. CDR3 amino acids: CASSQPGQRFEPLHF. In nucleotides, the CDR3 is TGTGCCAGCAGCCAACCGGGACAGCGTTTCGAACCCCTCCACTTT.

The rearrangement joins TRBV19 to TRBJ1-1; 8 bases agree with TRBD1. Germline trimming cut 7 bases from V and 1 base from J; bases unmatched to any gene: 5. The CDR3 runs 14 residues. Germline assignment: CDR1 LNHDA and CDR2 SQIVND (reference sequence). DNA of the CDR3: TGTGCCAGTATGAGAGACAGGGGGAACACTGAAGCTTTCTTT. Translated: CASMRDRGNTEAFF.

The chain couples TRBV6-6 to TRBJ2-2, with 7 bases lining up with TRBD1. The CDR3 loop spans 16 amino acids. Unmatched junction bases numbered 13, after V lost 7 bases and J lost 5 bases. Germline V gene sequence: CDR1 MNHNY, CDR2 SVGAGI (reference sequence). CDR3 sequence (DNA): TGTGCCAGCAAATGGGGGACAGACATGGAGACCGGGGAGCTGTTTTTT. Its protein product is CASKWGTDMETGELFF.

The rearrangement links TRBV10-2 to TRBJ2-7, with 7 nucleotides matching TRBD1. V trimming: 6 bases; J trimming: 6 bases; junction bases outside the gene matches: 5. The CDR3 length is 12 residues. Germline lookup yields CDR1 WSHSY and CDR2 SAAADI. The CDR3 reads CASSERQGEQYF. The CDR3 coding sequence is TGCGCCAGCAGCGAAAGACAGGGCGAGCAGTACTTC.

The CDR3 nucleotides read TGTGCCAGCAGTTTATTGTCCCCCAGCGGAAAGTACTTC. It specifies CASSLLSPSGKYF. This chain uses TRBV28 with TRBJ2-4; D might be TRBD2 (5 bases). Germline V gene sequence: CDR1 MDHEN, CDR2 SYDVKM. Trimming shortened V by 1 base and J by 14 bases, and 15 bases separated the two germline ends. CDR3 length: 13 amino acids.

The V call is TRBV11-2, the J call TRBJ1-2; maybe TRBD1 (6 bases). The CDR3 length is 17 residues. V was clipped by 0 bases and J by 2 bases, with 16 bases between them. The germline gives CDR1 SGHAT, CDR2 FQNNGV. In nucleotides, the CDR3 is TGTGCCAGCAGCTTAGAAGGACCGGGACATCCGAACTATGGCTACACCTTC. Translation: CASSLEGPGHPNYGYTF.

CDR3 region: CASSIVPNNEKLFF. CDR3 DNA sequence: TGTGCCAGTAGTATCGTTCCTAATAATGAAAAACTGTTTTTT. This chain joins TRBV19 and TRBJ1-4; D unclear. Germline-derived CDR1 and CDR2 are LNHDA and SQIVND (reference sequence). This CDR3 is built from 14 residues. Trimming shortened V by 3 bases and J by 4 bases, and 9 bases separated the two germline ends.

This rearrangement joins TRBV5-6 to TRBJ1-6; TRBD1 aligns across 9 bases. The trim removed 4 bases at V and 10 bases at J, leaving 9 bases unmatched. The CDR3 is made up of 15 amino acids. Germline loops: CDR1 SGHDT, CDR2 YYEEEE. The CDR3 here is CASSGRTGAGSPLHF. DNA for the CDR3: TGTGCCAGCAGCGGCCGGACAGGGGCGGGCTCACCCCTCCACTTT.

The V and J genes are TRBV28 and TRBJ1-4, with 7 bases lining up with TRBD1. Germline V gene data show CDR1 as MDHEN and CDR2 as SYDVKM. The CDR3 spans 14 residues. V shed 5 bases, J shed 8 bases, and the junction held 8 bases outside the gene matches. CDR3 sequence: CASSGGTDEEKLFF. The CDR3 DNA sequence: TGTGCCAGCAGTGGAGGGACAGATGAGGAAAAACTGTTTTTT.

This sequence joins TRBV11-2 and TRBJ2-1, with D unclear. With 2 bases removed from V and 0 bases from J, the gap between germline ends came to 8 bases. The germline V gene has CDR1 SGHAT and CDR2 FQNNGV. The CDR3 extends over 15 amino acids. The CDR3 nucleotides are TGTGCCAGCAGCTTAACAGTAAGCTCCTACAATGAGCAGTTCTTC. Its protein is CASSLTVSSYNEQFF.

The J gene is TRBJ2-2, the V gene TRBV24-1; 8 bases are a match to TRBD2. With V trimmed by 7 bases and J by 1 base, 1 base remained unmatched. Germline V gene data show CDR1 as KGHDR and CDR2 as SFDVKD. This CDR3 spans 14 amino acids. The CDR3, as DNA: TGTGCCACCAGGACTAGCGTGAACACCGGGGAGCTGTTTTTT. Encoded protein: CATRTSVNTGELFF.

Notes on this clone: At one of its ends the junction is not consistent with the germline gene, which may arise from a read error. The chain couples TRBV6-4 to TRBJ1-2; 7 positions agree with TRBD1. The germline CDR1 and CDR2 sequences are MRHNA and SNTAGT. CDR3 size: 11 residues. The CDR3 sequence is CASSGRGQFHF. CDR3 nucleotide sequence: TGTGCCAGCAGTGGCAGGGGACAGTTCCACTTC.

This sequence joins TRBV4-3 and TRBJ2-6; no clear D gene. Germline CDR1 LGHNA, CDR2 YSLEER. This CDR3 is built from 14 residues. V lost 0 bases and J lost 9, with 9 bases in between. Here the CDR3 reads CASSQERAHNVLTF. DNA for the CDR3: TGCGCCAGCAGCCAAGAACGGGCACACAACGTCCTGACTTTC.

This rearrangement joins TRBV7-9 to TRBJ1-1, with 10 nucleotides matching TRBD1. This CDR3 contains 18 residues. The V gene's germline CDR1 is SEHNR and CDR2 FQNEAQ (reference sequence). V lost 5 bases, J lost 2 bases, and 14 bases stayed unmatched. CDR3 loop: CASSRFRDRGRSNTEAFF. The CDR3, as DNA: TGTGCCAGCAGCCGATTCCGGGACAGGGGCCGTAGTAACACTGAAGCTTTCTTT.

This chain uses TRBV7-6 with TRBJ2-7, with 9 nucleotides matching TRBD2. Germline V gene lookup returns CDR1 SGHVS and CDR2 FNYEAQ. V shed 5 bases and J 7 bases; nucleotides not matched to a gene: 6. The CDR3 is made up of 13 amino acids. The CDR3 DNA reads TGTGCCAGCAGCACCGGACTAGCGAGGGAGCAGTACTTC. Residues: CASSTGLAREQYF. Full variable domain (missing parts from reference TRBV7-6 and TRBJ2-7): GAGVSQSPRYKVTKRGQDVALRCDPISGHVSLYWYRQALGQGPEFLTYFNYEAQQDKSGLPNDRFSAERPEGSISTLTIQRTEQRDSAMYRCASSTGLAREQYFGPGTRLTVT.

This chain uses TRBV6-5 with TRBJ1-2; maybe TRBD1 (5 bases). Germline lookup yields CDR1 MNHEY and CDR2 SVGAGI. The CDR3 sequence is 15 residues long. The ends were cut back, 2 bases at V and 3 bases at J, with 13 bases in the middle. The CDR3 nucleotides read TGTGCCAGCAGTTACACAGGAGGCACCTACTATGGCTACACCTTC. Encoded protein: CASSYTGGTYYGYTF.

The CDR3 protein is CSVEPSTDTQYF. As DNA, the CDR3 is TGCAGCGTTGAGCCTAGCACAGATACGCAGTATTTT. The chain has TRBV29-1 and TRBJ2-3; D call uncertain. Trimming removed 3 bases from V and 0 bases from J, with 4 bases in between. Germline CDR1 and CDR2: SQVTM and ANQGSEA. The CDR3 runs to 12 residues.

The chain joins TRBV14 to TRBJ1-1, with D possibly TRBD1 on 5 matching bases. The ends were cut back, 0 bases at V and 7 bases at J, with 12 bases in the middle. Germline-derived CDR1 and CDR2 are SGHDN and FVKESK. The CDR3 is 14 amino acids. The CDR3 DNA reads TGTGCCAGCAGCCAAGATAGGGGACCTTTTGAAGCTTTCTTT. Translation: CASSQDRGPFEAFF.

This rearrangement joins TRBV7-2 to TRBJ2-5, with a weak D call TRBD2 (6 bases). Germline CDR1 reads SGHTA; CDR2 reads FQGNSA. Trimming removed 2 bases at V and 3 bases at J, with 13 bases between. This CDR3 spans 15 amino acids. CDR3 region: CASSLNGRDEETQYF. As DNA, the CDR3 is TGTGCCAGCAGCTTAAACGGGCGGGATGAAGAGACCCAGTACTTC.

This chain links TRBV9 with TRBJ1-2, with 10 bases that match TRBD1. The CDR3 loop spans 14 amino acids. V was clipped by 4 bases and J by 5 bases; unmatched bases: 5. Germline lookup yields CDR1 SGDLS and CDR2 YYNGEE. CDR3 nucleotides: TGTGCCAGCAGCTCCGGGACAGGGGAGTATGGCTACACCTTC. It is translated as CASSSGTGEYGYTF.

The chain has TRBV6-5 and TRBJ2-7; D remains ambiguous. Per germline, CDR1 MNHEY and CDR2 SVGAGI. Trimming shortened V by 5 bases and J by 7 bases, and 21 bases separated the two germline ends. This CDR3 spans 15 amino acids. The CDR3, as DNA: TGTGCCAGCAGTCCCCGCGGAGCAGCCCCCGGTGAGCAGTACTTC. Translation: CASSPRGAAPGEQYF.

This clone was picked up a small number of times. This chain uses TRBV7-9 with TRBJ1-1, with 8 bases lining up with TRBD1. Looked up from germline, CDR1 is SEHNR and CDR2 is FQNEAQ (reference sequence). Trimming removed 6 bases from V and 2 bases from J; junction bases left unmatched: 2. The CDR3 has 13 amino acids. CDR3 nucleotides: TGTGCCAGCAGGGGACAGGTAAACACTGAAGCTTTCTTT. This translates into CASRGQVNTEAFF. The complete variable domain, with remaining parts taken from reference TRBV7-9 and TRBJ1-1, reads DTGVSQNPRHKITKRGQNVTFRCDPISEHNRLYWYRQTLGQGPEFLTYFQNEAQLEKSRLLSDRFSAERPKGSFSTLEIQRTEQGDSAMYLCASRGQVNTEAFFGQGTRLTVV.

The chain couples TRBV18 to TRBJ1-3, with 10 nucleotides matching TRBD1. The CDR3 is 19 amino acids. J lost 2 bases, V lost 0 bases, and 10 bases had no gene match. CDR1 and CDR2 from the germline V gene are KGHSH and LQKENI. Written as DNA, the CDR3 is TGTGCCAGCTCACCACCGGGACAGGGGCTAGGCCTAGCTGGAAACACCATATATTTT. Translated, it gives CASSPPGQGLGLAGNTIYF.

The chain carries TRBV7-3 and TRBJ1-1; D is undetermined. Germline CDR1 reads SGHTA; CDR2 reads FQGTGA. The CDR3 is 16 residues long. V lost 5 bases and J 4 bases, leaving 20 bases between the germline ends. The CDR3 sequence is CASSPRQPPGGTEAFF. The CDR3 region has the DNA TGTGCCAGCAGCCCACGACAACCCCCGGGCGGCACTGAAGCTTTCTTT.